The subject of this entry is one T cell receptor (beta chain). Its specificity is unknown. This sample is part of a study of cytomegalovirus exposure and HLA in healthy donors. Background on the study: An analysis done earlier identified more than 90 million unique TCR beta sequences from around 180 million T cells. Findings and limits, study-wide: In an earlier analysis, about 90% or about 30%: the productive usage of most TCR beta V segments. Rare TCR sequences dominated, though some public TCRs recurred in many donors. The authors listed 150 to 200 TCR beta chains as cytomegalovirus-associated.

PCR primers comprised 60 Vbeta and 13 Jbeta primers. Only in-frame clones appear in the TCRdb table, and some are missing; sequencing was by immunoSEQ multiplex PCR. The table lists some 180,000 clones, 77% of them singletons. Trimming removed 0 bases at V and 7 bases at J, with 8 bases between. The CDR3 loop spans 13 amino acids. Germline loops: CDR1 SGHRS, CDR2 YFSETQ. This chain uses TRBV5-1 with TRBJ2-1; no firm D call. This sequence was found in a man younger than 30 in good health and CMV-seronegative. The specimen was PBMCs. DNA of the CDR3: TGCGCCAGCAGCTTGGCCCTCCAGAATGAGCAGTTCTTC. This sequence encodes CASSLALQNEQFF.